The 13 T cell receptor beta chains listed next were all sequenced from one sample in a study of blood T cells in healthy people across ages. Primed by a sample-barcoded 5' primer and a J-beta primer mix, a second PCR proceeded for roughly 7 to 11 cycles. TCRdb fed the 5' RACE reads into MiXCR, producing one record per CDR3 protein. This repertoire shows 1.5 million to 2 million distinct CDR3 sequences, about 35% found once; its top ten account for 11%. The sequencing input was blood. The origin of the receptors is a woman in her 30s in good health.

This clonotype appeared a few times. The rearrangement links TRBV20-1 to TRBJ2-7; no clear D. The CDR3 length is 14 residues. The V gene's germline CDR1 is DFQATT and CDR2 SNEGSKA (reference sequence). Deletions cut 0 bases from V and 3 bases from J, with 12 bases between. CDR3 sequence (DNA): TGCAGTGCTAGAGAATTGACACGTGGCTACGAGCAGTACTTC. Protein product: CSARELTRGYEQYF.

This chain links TRBV2 with TRBJ1-5; D possibly corresponds to TRBD1 (6 bases). The CDR3 has 14 residues. Germline values: CDR1 SNHLY, CDR2 FYNNEI. Trimming removed 2 bases from V and 6 bases from J, with 11 bases in between. The CDR3 sequence: CASSEPGHGQPQHF. CDR3 in DNA: TGTGCCAGCAGTGAACCGGGACACGGTCAGCCCCAGCATTTT.

The chain has TRBV20-1 and TRBJ2-3, with TRBD2 identical over 7 bases. V lost 5 bases and J lost 2; bases outside the gene matches: 4. This CDR3 has 13 residues. Germline CDR1 reads DFQATT; CDR2 reads SNEGSKA (reference sequence). The CDR3: CSAEAGTTDTQYF. The CDR3 coding sequence is TGCAGTGCTGAAGCGGGGACCACAGATACGCAGTATTTT.

This clonotype came up a few times. The rearrangement joins TRBV10-3 to TRBJ2-5, with D possibly TRBD2 on 7 matching bases. The CDR3 sequence is 13 residues long. The V gene lost 10 bases and the J gene lost 4 bases, with 16 bases spanning the gap. The germline V gene encodes CDR1 ENHRY and CDR2 SYGVKD. Here the CDR3 DNA reads TGTGCCACCCGGGGGGCGGTCCGAGAGACCCAGTACTTC. This sequence encodes CATRGAVRETQYF.

This chain connects TRBV18 to TRBJ2-5; 10 nucleotides align to TRBD2. Near its end, the DNA agrees better with TRBJ2-7, so the J call may be wrong. CDR3 length: 13 residues. From germline, CDR1 is KGHSH and CDR2 LQKENI. CDR3: CASSLAGGPEQYF. The CDR3 nucleotides read TGTGCCAGCTCACTAGCGGGAGGCCCCGAGCAGTACTTC.

This clonotype has ten or more counts. This chain connects TRBV4-1 to TRBJ2-7; no reliable D call. The V and J ends lost 1 base and 2 bases respectively, with 9 bases between them. In germline, CDR1 is MGHRA, CDR2 YSYEKL. The CDR3 has 14 residues. The CDR3 loop reads CASSQADGPYEQYF. The CDR3 nucleotides read TGCGCCAGCAGCCAAGCGGACGGACCCTACGAGCAGTACTTC.

A word on this clonotype: One base away lies a much larger clone, so this may be a sequencing read error. The genes are TRBV5-5 and TRBJ2-7, with a possible D match to TRBD2 (5 bases). The CDR3 contains 13 residues. V lost 5 bases, J lost 0 bases, and 9 bases lay in between. Germline CDR1 is SGHKS and CDR2 is YYEKEE (reference sequence). CDR3: CASRHRDSYEQYF. The CDR3 nucleotides are TGTGCCAGCAGACACCGGGACTCCTACGAGCAGTACTTC.

This clonotype was recorded only once. This clone may be a read error of a much larger clone one base away. CDR3 coding DNA: TGTGCCAACAGTTACTTCGGGGAGCTGTTTTTT. Translation: CANSYFGELFF. The V gene is TRBV6-2 or TRBV6-3, the J gene TRBJ2-2; no clear D. Germline CDR1 and CDR2: MNHEY and SVGEGT. The CDR3 is 11 amino acids.

This clonotype appeared a few times. J is TRBJ2-7 and V is TRBV9; D is uncertain. The V gene's germline CDR1 is SGDLS and CDR2 YYNGEE. CDR3 length: 14 residues. The germline V and J ends were trimmed by 0 bases and 2 bases, with 9 bases remaining between them. CDR3 in amino acids: CASSVDPEPYEQYF. The CDR3 DNA reads as TGTGCCAGCAGCGTAGATCCAGAACCCTACGAGCAGTACTTC.

V gene TRBV5-1 combines with J gene TRBJ2-3, with no clear D. The germline CDR1 and CDR2 sequences are SGHRS and YFSETQ. The CDR3 sequence is 15 residues long. Trimming took off 2 bases at V and 0 bases at J, with 10 bases between the two ends. The CDR3 sequence is CASSLTPTSTDTQYF. In DNA, the CDR3 is TGCGCCAGCAGCTTAACTCCTACTAGCACAGATACGCAGTATTTT.

J is TRBJ1-2 and V is TRBV20-1, with D unresolved. The germline gives CDR1 DFQATT, CDR2 SNEGSKA (reference sequence). Between the trimmed V and J ends, which lost 5 bases and 10 bases, there was a span of 14 bases. The CDR3 spans 11 residues. CDR3 amino acids: CSASRYTDYTF. CDR3 bases: TGCAGTGCTTCACGCTACACGGACTACACCTTC.

Of note for this clonotype: A junction boundary mismatches the germline segment, possibly from a read error. The V call is TRBV3-1, the J call TRBJ2-3; 7 bases map to TRBD2. In germline, CDR1 is LGHDT, CDR2 YNNKEL (reference sequence). The CDR3 is 12 amino acids. This CDR3 reads CTSGVAPDTQYF. In DNA, the CDR3 is TGTACCAGCGGGGTAGCCCCAGATACGCAGTATTTT.

J is TRBJ1-1 and V is TRBV14; 7 positions agree with TRBD1. V shed 4 bases, J shed 8 bases, and the junction held 7 bases outside the gene matches. The CDR3 extends over 13 amino acids. Looked up from germline, CDR1 is SGHDN and CDR2 is FVKESK. DNA for the CDR3: TGTGCCAGCAGCCTAATGCGGGACAGAGAAGCTTTCTTT. It yields the protein CASSLMRDREAFF.